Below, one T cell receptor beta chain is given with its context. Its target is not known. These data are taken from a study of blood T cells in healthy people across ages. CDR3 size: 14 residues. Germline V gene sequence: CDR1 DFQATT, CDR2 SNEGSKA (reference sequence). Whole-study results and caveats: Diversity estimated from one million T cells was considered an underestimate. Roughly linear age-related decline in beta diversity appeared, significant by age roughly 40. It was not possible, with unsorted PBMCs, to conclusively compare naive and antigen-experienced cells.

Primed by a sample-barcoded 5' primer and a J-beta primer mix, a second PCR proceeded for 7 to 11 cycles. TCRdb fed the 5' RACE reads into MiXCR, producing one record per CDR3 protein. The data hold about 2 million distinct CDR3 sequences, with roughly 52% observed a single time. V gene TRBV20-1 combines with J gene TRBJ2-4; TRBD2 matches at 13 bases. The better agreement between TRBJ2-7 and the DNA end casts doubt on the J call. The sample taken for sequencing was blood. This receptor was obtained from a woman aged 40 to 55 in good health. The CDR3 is CSARRTSGGPEQYF. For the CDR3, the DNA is TGCAGTGCTAGGCGGACTAGCGGGGGACCCGAGCAGTACTTC.